This is a list of T cell receptor beta chains from one sample in a study of blood T cell repertoires in COVID-19. This table comes from immunoSEQ multiplex PCR, and its TCRdb copy is limited to in-frame clones, with some not included. The sample consists of around 300,000 clones, roughly 85% of them appearing once. What was sequenced was peripheral blood. All receptors come from a human donor in a cohort sampled during active COVID-19. Both conserved end residues are part of each CDR3.

>TRBV4-2|TRBJ2-7|15
CASSQGTGGLDEQYF
>TRBV5-4|TRBJ2-1|15
CASSWVVAGVSEQFF
>TRBV5-4|TRBJ1-4|15
CASSPSGQGLEKLFF
>TRBV7-9|TRBJ1-1|15
CASSPSVGTNTEAFF
>TRBV5-1|TRBJ2-2|12
CASSYRAGELFF
>TRBV2|TRBJ1-1|13
CASSEEHDTEAFF
>TRBV10-2|TRBJ1-6|15
CASSVWATVGSPLHF
>TRBV3-1/TRBV3-2|TRBJ1-2|15
CASSQNFGQGEGYTF
>TRBV24-1|TRBJ2-3|17
CATSDSRTGGTTDTQYF
>TRBV28|TRBJ1-2|13
CASSLARAYGYTF
>TRBV15|TRBJ2-6|21
CATSRRRTGQFSLLGANVLTF
>TRBV7-9|TRBJ1-1|13
CASSLLQGDEAFF
>TRBV4-1|TRBJ2-7|18
CASSRTSLDREDFYEQYF
>TRBV5-4|TRBJ2-3|17
CASSAVGGGAVTDTQYF
>TRBV24-1|TRBJ1-1|13
CATSGDRGEEAFF
>TRBV4-2|TRBJ2-3|16
CASSQAAGTRTDTQYF
>TRBV2|TRBJ1-2|14
CASSETGGGYGYTF
>TRBV5-1|TRBJ2-4|19
CASSSLSDISPLAKNIQYF
>TRBV6-1|TRBJ1-2|14
CASSEIGEFDGYTF
>TRBV2|TRBJ1-5|15
CASSLQGGVSQPQHF
>TRBV5-1|TRBJ1-1|16
CASSFHSGGRDTEAFF
>TRBV7-3|TRBJ2-3|18
CASSLFGGGITSTDTQYF
>TRBV7-2|TRBJ1-1|17
CASSLRGGRGRNTEAFF
>TRBV19|TRBJ2-2|12
CASSRQSGELFF
>TRBV27|TRBJ1-3|17
CASSNRDRNATGNTIYF
>TRBV30|TRBJ1-2|13
CAWRRDRGYGYTF
>TRBV9|TRBJ2-3|15
CASSVGLAGTDTQYF
>TRBV5-1|TRBJ2-7|12
CASTAGGREQYF
>TRBV5-1|TRBJ1-6|15
CASSPGDRDDSPLHF
>TRBV14|TRBJ1-2|13
CASSQAGNYGYTF